This TCR beta chain was sequenced during a study of blood T cells in healthy people across ages. Details on this clonotype: Its antigen remains unidentified.

J lost 0 bases, V lost 3 bases, and 4 bases had no gene match. Germline V CDR1 and CDR2: MNHEY, SMNVEV (reference sequence). The CDR3 runs 16 residues. The second PCR ran roughly 6 to 12 cycles with a sample-barcoded 5' primer and J-beta primers. Each cDNA molecule carried a tag from a template-switch adaptor that contained 12 random nucleotides. Every sample returned 3 million or more CDR3-containing paired-end reads. Each CDR3 protein is one row after TCRdb ran MiXCR on the 5' RACE reads. Seen here are hundreds of thousands of distinct CDR3 sequences, around 45% observed once, and the top ten hold around 21%. Each sample yielded at least 7 million isolated PBMCs. Broader study findings: The percentage of naive T cells correlated strongly with TCR beta diversity.

This clonotype was sampled from a man aged 60-69 years in good health. The sample consisted of blood. J is TRBJ1-4 and V is TRBV27; TRBD1 agrees at 7 bases. The CDR3 DNA reads as TGTGCCAGCAGTTTCCTCAGGGGGGCAACTAATGAAAAACTGTTTTTT. Its translation: CASSFLRGATNEKLFF.